The 14 T cell receptor beta chains below all came from one sample that was sequenced in a study of CD8 T cells in ankylosing spondylitis. In TCRdb, the 5' RACE reads were re-called with MiXCR into one record per CDR3 protein. Of 300,000 to 400,000 distinct CDR3 sequences listed, about 9.9% are singletons. Source material: blood, either unsorted or a sorted T cell fraction (not recorded which). The receptors derive from a female donor with ankylosing spondylitis or in good health (not recorded which).

Ten or more counts support this clonotype. The chain has TRBV20-1 and TRBJ2-1, with 13 nucleotides matching TRBD2. The CDR3 consists of 15 residues. V trimming: 4 bases; J trimming: 7 bases; junction bases outside the gene matches: 7. From germline, CDR1 is DFQATT and CDR2 SNEGSKA (reference sequence). This chain's CDR3 is CSATVTSGGGNEQFF. The CDR3 nucleotides read TGCAGTGCTACCGTTACTAGCGGGGGGGGAAATGAGCAGTTCTTC.

At least ten counts were recorded for this clonotype. The chain is built from TRBV5-1 and TRBJ2-1, with 8 bases identical to TRBD2. CDR1 and CDR2 (germline): SGHRS, YFSETQ. The CDR3 is made up of 14 amino acids. Germline trimming cut 2 bases from V and 6 bases from J; bases unmatched to any gene: 4. This CDR3 reads CASSLPGTSNEQFF. CDR3 nucleotide sequence: TGCGCCAGCAGCTTACCCGGGACTAGCAATGAGCAGTTCTTC.

V is TRBV15 and J is TRBJ2-3; D is ambiguous. Deletions cut 8 bases from V and 1 base from J, with 7 bases between. This CDR3 has 12 amino acids. Per the germline V gene, CDR1 is LNHNV and CDR2 is YYDKDF (reference sequence). CDR3 in DNA: TGTGCCACCTCGGTGGGCACAGATACGCAGTATTTT. This encodes CATSVGTDTQYF.

Only a few counts were recorded for this clonotype. This chain connects TRBV12-3 or TRBV12-4 to TRBJ1-6, with D possibly TRBD1 on 6 matching bases. The CDR3 consists of 16 residues. V lost 5 bases, J lost 3 bases, and 14 bases lay in between. DNA for the CDR3: TGTGCCAGCAGTAAGAAGGGGGGCCGCTATAATTCACCCCTCCACTTT. Translated: CASSKKGGRYNSPLHF.

The table lists this clonotype with many counts. The genes are TRBV15 and TRBJ1-1; D possibly corresponds to TRBD1 (5 bases). Germline CDR1 and CDR2: LNHNV and YYDKDF (reference sequence). The length of the CDR3 is 14 residues. V gave up 0 bases and J gave up 1 base, with 6 bases separating them. The chain's CDR3 is CATSREQANTEAFF. CDR3 nucleotide sequence: TGTGCCACCAGCAGAGAACAGGCGAACACTGAAGCTTTCTTT.

At least ten counts were recorded for this clonotype. The chain combines TRBV18 with TRBJ2-3; D possibly uses TRBD1 or TRBD2 (5 bases each). Per the germline V gene, CDR1 is KGHSH and CDR2 is LQKENI. The CDR3 consists of 19 residues. V was shortened by 2 bases and J by 2 bases, with 23 bases between the two germline ends. CDR3: CASSPFEGTATSLTDTQYF. The CDR3 DNA reads as TGTGCCAGCTCACCATTTGAGGGGACCGCTACTTCGCTCACAGATACGCAGTATTTT.

This clonotype was counted ten times or more. The chain uses TRBV7-9 and TRBJ2-7; 7 positions agree with TRBD1. The CDR3 has 14 amino acids. J gave up 3 bases and V 1 base, and 3 bases lay outside the gene matches. CDR1 SEHNR and CDR2 FQNEAQ come from the germline V gene (reference sequence). The CDR3 region is CASSLVQGVYEQYF. CDR3 nucleotides: TGTGCCAGCAGCTTAGTGCAGGGGGTCTACGAGCAGTACTTC.

This clonotype showed up many times. The rearrangement links TRBV29-1 to TRBJ2-7; 7 positions agree with TRBD2. Germline CDR1 reads SQVTM; CDR2 reads ANQGSEA. V dropped 4 bases and J dropped 0; count of bases not matched to a gene: 9. The CDR3 runs 15 residues. As DNA, the CDR3 is TGCAGCGTTGGATCTAGCGGACCCTTCTCCTACGAGCAGTACTTC. The encoded protein is CSVGSSGPFSYEQYF.

The chain is built from TRBV5-1 and TRBJ2-1; D remains unclear. This CDR3 is built from 13 residues. The germline V gene encodes CDR1 SGHRS and CDR2 YFSETQ. The V gene lost 4 bases and the J gene lost 5 bases, with 10 bases spanning the gap. The DNA for the CDR3 is TGCGCCAGCAGCCAAAACCTCGACAATGAGCAGTTCTTC. It encodes CASSQNLDNEQFF.

This clonotype was seen repeatedly, ten times or more. The chain couples TRBV20-1 to TRBJ2-1; D is unresolved. CDR3 length: 15 amino acids. V lost 4 bases to trimming and J lost 7 bases, with 20 bases between them. CDR1 DFQATT and CDR2 SNEGSKA come from the germline V gene (reference sequence). CDR3 bases: TGCAGTGCTATCCTCTCCAAGGGCTTGGGGAATGAGCAGTTCTTC. It encodes CSAILSKGLGNEQFF.

At least ten counts were recorded for this clonotype. This rearrangement joins TRBV7-8 to TRBJ2-3; D unclear. Trimming took off 0 bases at V and 2 bases at J, with 6 bases between the two ends. Germline V gives CDR1 SGHVS, CDR2 FQNEAQ. The CDR3 is made up of 14 amino acids. The DNA for the CDR3 is TGTGCCAGCAGCTTAGCGGGGAACACAGATACGCAGTATTTT. Translation: CASSLAGNTDTQYF.

The chain joins TRBV19 to TRBJ2-5; 11 bases align to TRBD1. CDR1 is LNHDA, CDR2 SQIVND, per germline (reference sequence). The CDR3 contains 15 residues. J was trimmed by 3 bases and V by 4 bases; bases with no gene match: 4. The CDR3 DNA follows: TGTGCCAGTAGTAACCGGGACAGGGGGAAAGAGACCCAGTACTTC. Translation: CASSNRDRGKETQYF. Variable domain in full (rest from reference TRBV19 and TRBJ2-5): DGGITQSPKYLFRKEGQNVTLSCEQNLNHDAMYWYRQDPGQGLRLIYYSQIVNDFQKGDIAEGYSVSREKKESFPLTVTSAQKNPTAFYLCASSNRDRGKETQYFGPGTRLLVL.

This clonotype was counted at least ten times. CDR3: CASRPGSPSYEQYF. The DNA for the CDR3 is TGCGCCAGCAGACCTGGGTCCCCCTCCTACGAGCAGTACTTC. The rearrangement joins TRBV5-1 to TRBJ2-7; D is ambiguous. Germline values: CDR1 SGHRS, CDR2 YFSETQ. CDR3 length: 14 residues. V lost 5 bases and J 0 bases, leaving 12 bases between the germline ends.

Many counts were recorded for this clonotype. This chain joins TRBV20-1 and TRBJ2-2; D gene ambiguous. The CDR3 consists of 12 residues. The germline gives CDR1 DFQATT, CDR2 SNEGSKA (reference sequence). Trimming took off 8 bases at V and 1 base at J, with 8 bases between the two ends. In DNA, the CDR3 is TGCAGTTTGCCGGGGAACACCGGGGAGCTGTTTTTT. Translating gives CSLPGNTGELFF.